Following are 22 T cell receptor beta chains from one sample sequenced in a study of T cell responses to AZD1222 COVID-19 vaccine. Sequencing was performed with immunoSEQ multiplex PCR; in TCRdb, only in-frame clones are kept and a portion is missing. Here the sample spans 140,000 or so clones, about 90% being singletons. Sequenced material: peripheral blood, taken on day 0 of AZD1222 vaccination. These receptors all come from an adult in good health.

This clone is medium-sized (0.01 to 0.1%) within its sample. The genes are TRBV4-2 and TRBJ1-1, with D perhaps TRBD1 (6 bases). CDR3 length: 14 amino acids. V was trimmed by 4 bases and J by 1 base, leaving 10 bases between them. The germline gives CDR1 LGHNA, CDR2 YNFKEQ. CDR3 sequence (DNA): TGTGCCAGCAGCCCAGGACAGTCGAACACTGAAGCTTTCTTT. Translating it yields CASSPGQSNTEAFF.

This clone was found once. V and J are TRBV10-2 and TRBJ2-7; D may be TRBD2 (6 bases). V was shortened by 3 bases and J by 0 bases, with 12 bases between the two germline ends. From germline, CDR1 is WSHSY and CDR2 SAAADI. The CDR3 is 15 residues long. CDR3 bases: TGCGCCAGCAGTGACTTCGGGGGATTCTCCTACGAGCAGTACTTC. This codes for CASSDFGGFSYEQYF.

The chain carries TRBV2 and TRBJ2-5; D is unresolved. CDR3 length: 12 amino acids. Germline assignment: CDR1 SNHLY and CDR2 FYNNEI. The V end was cut by 3 bases, the J end by 4 bases, with 6 bases between. The CDR3 spells CASSDFLETQYF. The DNA for the CDR3 is TGTGCCAGCAGTGATTTTCTAGAGACCCAGTACTTC.

J is TRBJ2-7 and V is TRBV7-2; D may be TRBD2 (6 bases). The CDR3 has 15 residues. V shed 4 bases and J shed 3 bases, with 16 bases lying between them. Germline CDR1 and CDR2: SGHTA and FQGNSA. CDR3: CASSSPGLAVYEQYF. CDR3 DNA: TGTGCCAGCAGCTCCCCGGGACTGGCCGTCTACGAGCAGTACTTC.

The chain links TRBV5-4 to TRBJ1-4; D is unclear. Trimming cost V 3 bases and J 7 bases, with 10 bases left between them. The germline CDR1 and CDR2 sequences are SGHNT and YYREEE (reference sequence). The CDR3 is 13 residues long. Here the CDR3 reads CASSSFPSEKLFF. CDR3 DNA sequence: TGTGCCAGCAGCTCGTTCCCTAGTGAAAAACTGTTTTTT.

This chain joins TRBV9 and TRBJ2-7, with 9 bases lining up with TRBD1. V gave up 3 bases and J gave up 3 bases; unmatched junction bases: 10. From germline, CDR1 is SGDLS and CDR2 YYNGEE. The CDR3 consists of 16 residues. The CDR3 bases are TGTGCCAGCAGCGCCATTTCCGACAGGGGGAACTACGAGCAGTACTTC. It codes for CASSAISDRGNYEQYF.

CDR3 DNA sequence: TGTGCCAGCAGCTTTGGTACAGAACAAGAGACCCAGTACTTC. Encoded protein: CASSFGTEQETQYF. The V call is TRBV11-2, the J call TRBJ2-5; D remains unclear. This CDR3 contains 14 residues. V gave up 3 bases and J gave up 2 bases, with 10 bases separating them. Germline V CDR1 and CDR2: SGHAT, FQNNGV.

This chain joins TRBV5-1 and TRBJ2-2; 8 bases align to TRBD2. After removal of 4 bases from V and 9 bases from J, the junction contained 11 bases not matched to a gene. CDR1 and CDR2 from the germline V gene are SGHRS and YFSETQ. The CDR3 is 15 amino acids. DNA for the CDR3: TGCGCCAGCAGCCCAACGACTAGCGTAGACCGGGAGCTGTTTTTT. Encoded protein: CASSPTTSVDRELFF.

V and J are TRBV4-3 and TRBJ2-1; D gene ambiguous. The CDR3 covers 15 residues. Germline values: CDR1 LGHNA, CDR2 YSLEER. Trimming took 4 bases from V and 0 from J, leaving 10 bases between them. The CDR3 sequence is CASSPSLISYNEQFF. In DNA form, the CDR3 reads TGCGCCAGCAGCCCAAGCCTAATCTCCTACAATGAGCAGTTCTTC.

The chain combines TRBV5-4 with TRBJ1-3, with TRBD1 identical over 7 bases. CDR3 length: 14 residues. Trimming removed 0 bases from V and 4 bases from J; junction bases left unmatched: 1. Germline CDR1 reads SGHNT; CDR2 reads YYREEE (reference sequence). The CDR3 DNA sequence: TGTGCCAGCAGCTTGGACAGGGGAGGAAACACCATATATTTT. Translated, it gives CASSLDRGGNTIYF.

The chain couples TRBV18 to TRBJ2-5; D unclear. Germline V gives CDR1 KGHSH, CDR2 LQKENI. Trimming removed 8 bases at V and 3 bases at J, with 13 bases between. CDR3 length: 13 amino acids. CDR3 loop: CASAIGAEETQYF. In nucleotides, the CDR3 is TGTGCCAGCGCCATCGGCGCGGAAGAGACCCAGTACTTC.

The chain combines TRBV27 with TRBJ2-7, with D possibly called TRBD1 or TRBD2 (6 bases each). Germline loops: CDR1 MNHEY, CDR2 SMNVEV (reference sequence). Trimming cost V 2 bases and J 3 bases, with 17 bases left between them. This CDR3 region has 16 residues. The CDR3 DNA reads TGTGCCAGCAGTTTAGGGGTCCGGGGGCATGTCTACGAGCAGTACTTC. Amino acids: CASSLGVRGHVYEQYF.

The rearrangement uses TRBV7-2 and TRBJ2-7; TRBD2 matches at 7 bases. This CDR3 spans 15 amino acids. Trimming cost V 5 bases and J 2 bases; bases outside gene matches: 9. Germline V gene lookup returns CDR1 SGHTA and CDR2 FQGNSA. CDR3 DNA: TGTGCCAGCAGCATGTACGGGGGGAGGACCTACGAGCAGTACTTC. As protein: CASSMYGGRTYEQYF.

This clone was seen once. The chain uses TRBV5-4 and TRBJ2-2; 10 nucleotides agree with TRBD1. The CDR3 runs 16 residues. The V segment lost 5 bases and the J segment 0 bases; nucleotides outside the gene matches: 4. Looked up from germline, CDR1 is SGHNT and CDR2 is YYREEE (reference sequence). DNA of the CDR3: TGTGCCAGCAGTACCGGACAGGGGGCGAACACCGGGGAGCTGTTTTTT. This translates into CASSTGQGANTGELFF. Full variable domain (rest looked up from reference TRBV5-4 and TRBJ2-2): ETGVTQSPTHLIKTRGQQVTLRCSSQSGHNTVSWYQQALGQGPQFIFQYYREEENGRGNFPPRFSGLQFPNYSSELNVNALELDDSALYLCASSTGQGANTGELFFGEGSRLTVL.

The chain carries TRBV28 and TRBJ2-7; 9 bases fit TRBD1. V was clipped by 6 bases and J by 2 bases; unmatched bases: 2. Looked up from germline, CDR1 is MDHEN and CDR2 is SYDVKM. The CDR3 sequence is 13 residues long. CDR3 amino acids: CASRTGGPYEQYF. CDR3 in DNA: TGTGCCAGCAGAACAGGGGGCCCCTACGAGCAGTACTTC. Based on the CDR3 plus reference TRBV28 and TRBJ2-7, the full variable domain is DVKVTQSSRYLVKRTGEKVFLECVQDMDHENMFWYRQDPGLGLRLIYFSYDVKMKEKGDIPEGYSVSREKKERFSLILESASTNQTSMYLCASRTGGPYEQYFGPGTRLTVT.

The chain employs TRBV11-2 and TRBJ2-3, with 7 bases identical to TRBD1. Germline lookup yields CDR1 SGHAT and CDR2 FQNNGV. This CDR3 region has 17 residues. With V trimmed by 3 bases and J by 0 bases, 9 bases remained unmatched. The CDR3 reads CASSFPRDRTSTDTQYF. The CDR3, as DNA: TGTGCCAGCAGCTTTCCCCGGGACAGAACTAGCACAGATACGCAGTATTTT.

V usage is TRBV4-2 and J usage is TRBJ2-5; D might be TRBD1 (6 bases). CDR1 is LGHNA and CDR2 is YNFKEQ in the germline V gene. This CDR3 has 15 residues. Trimming removed 5 bases at V and 1 base at J, with 14 bases between. For the CDR3, the DNA is TGTGCCAGCAGCGCCGGCCCGACAGGCCAAGAGACCCAGTACTTC. It encodes CASSAGPTGQETQYF.

The V and J genes are TRBV11-2 and TRBJ1-6, with D unresolved. Germline V lookup: CDR1 SGHAT, CDR2 FQNNGV. The CDR3 spans 13 residues. Trimming removed 1 base at V and 8 bases at J, with 6 bases between. The CDR3 sequence is CASSLVADSPLHF. DNA of the CDR3: TGTGCCAGCAGCTTAGTCGCTGATTCACCCCTCCACTTT.

The genes are TRBV11-2 and TRBJ2-7, with D possibly matching TRBD1 (5 bases). The CDR3 contains 15 residues. The germline V gene has CDR1 SGHAT and CDR2 FQNNGV. Deletions cut 0 bases from V and 1 base from J, with 10 bases between. The CDR3 region is CASSLDLRVSYEQYF. In nucleotides, the CDR3 is TGTGCCAGCAGCTTAGACCTCAGGGTGTCCTACGAGCAGTACTTC.

CDR3 nucleotide sequence: TGTGCCAGCAGCTTCGAGCCAGTACTAATGAGAAAACTGTTTTTT. It is translated as CASSFEPVLMRKLFF. The J gene is TRBJ1-4, the V gene TRBV7-8; D unresolved. Germline values: CDR1 SGHVS, CDR2 FQNEAQ. This CDR3 has 15 amino acids. V lost 3 bases, J lost 10 bases, and 18 bases lay in between.

The chain uses TRBV6-5 and TRBJ2-1, with D perhaps TRBD1 or TRBD2 (5 bases each). Germline assignment: CDR1 MNHEY and CDR2 SVGAGI. The CDR3 extends over 15 amino acids. V was pared by 6 bases and J by 0 bases, with 12 bases between. The chain's CDR3 is CASRAGADSYNEQFF. CDR3 nucleotide sequence: TGTGCCAGCAGGGCCGGGGCCGACTCCTACAATGAGCAGTTCTTC.

V and J are TRBV5-1 and TRBJ2-7; tentatively, D is TRBD1 or TRBD2 (5 bases each). The germline V and J ends were trimmed by 5 bases and 4 bases, with 16 bases remaining between them. The CDR3 length is 14 residues. The germline CDR1 and CDR2 sequences are SGHRS and YFSETQ. Here the CDR3 reads CASRRGEGSYEQYF. CDR3 sequence (DNA): TGCGCCAGCAGACGGGGCGAGGGCTCTTACGAGCAGTACTTC.